This TCR beta chain appears in the sequencing data of a study of radiation and T cells in renal cell carcinoma. Background on the study: Nephrectomy followed 15 Gy stereotactic body radiation by 4 weeks. Whole-study results and caveats: From baseline, blood top tumor clonotypes peaked at 2 weeks post-radiation. Without pretreatment biopsies, baseline tumor clonotype presence was undetermined.

CDR1 is SGHNT, CDR2 YYREEE, per germline (reference sequence). The CDR3 length is 16 residues. The V end lost 0 bases, the J end lost 0 bases, and 11 bases lay between the germline ends. Sequenced by immunoSEQ multiplex PCR; TCRdb stores in-frame clones only, minus some. Among roughly 150,000 clones listed, over 80% were seen once. Time point specified: blood 2 weeks post-SBRT. Treatment described: 15 Gy SBRT to primary tumor, nephrectomy 4 weeks later. Details on this clone: The antigen remains unidentified.

Sequenced material: blood, taken from a patient whose treatment included radiotherapy and nephrectomy. This TCR was recovered from a woman aged 45-60 years with renal cell carcinoma. The chain uses TRBV5-4 and TRBJ2-3; no definite D call. CDR3 protein: CASSLDPGSSTDTQYF. The DNA for the CDR3 is TGTGCCAGCAGCTTGGATCCGGGTTCTAGCACAGATACGCAGTATTTT.